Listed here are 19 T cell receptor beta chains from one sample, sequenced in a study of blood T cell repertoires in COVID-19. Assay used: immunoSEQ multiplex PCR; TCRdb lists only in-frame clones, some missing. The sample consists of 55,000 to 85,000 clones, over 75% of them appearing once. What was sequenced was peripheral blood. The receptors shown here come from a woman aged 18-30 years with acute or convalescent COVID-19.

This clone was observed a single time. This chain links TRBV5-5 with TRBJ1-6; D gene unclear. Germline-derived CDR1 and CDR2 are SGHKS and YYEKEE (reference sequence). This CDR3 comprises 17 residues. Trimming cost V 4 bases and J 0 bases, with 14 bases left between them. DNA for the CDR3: TGTGCCAGCAGCCCACGAGGTCCCAACTCCTATAATTCACCCCTCCACTTT. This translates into CASSPRGPNSYNSPLHF.

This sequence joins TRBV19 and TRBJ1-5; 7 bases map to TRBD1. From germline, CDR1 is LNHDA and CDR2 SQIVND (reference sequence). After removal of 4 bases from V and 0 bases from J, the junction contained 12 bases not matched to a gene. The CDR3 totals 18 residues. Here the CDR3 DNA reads TGTGCCAGTAGTAGCGAGGGGGCCTACCTCCCTAGCAATCAGCCCCAGCATTTT. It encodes CASSSEGAYLPSNQPQHF. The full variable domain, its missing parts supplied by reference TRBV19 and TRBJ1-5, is DGGITQSPKYLFRKEGQNVTLSCEQNLNHDAMYWYRQDPGQGLRLIYYSQIVNDFQKGDIAEGYSVSREKKESFPLTVTSAQKNPTAFYLCASSSEGAYLPSNQPQHFGDGTRLSIL.

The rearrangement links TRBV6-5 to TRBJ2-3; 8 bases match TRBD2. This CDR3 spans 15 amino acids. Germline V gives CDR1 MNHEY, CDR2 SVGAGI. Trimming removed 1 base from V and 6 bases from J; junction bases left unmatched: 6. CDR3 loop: CASSYLGTSGDTQYF. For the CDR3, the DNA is TGTGCCAGCAGTTACTTGGGGACTAGTGGGGATACGCAGTATTTT.

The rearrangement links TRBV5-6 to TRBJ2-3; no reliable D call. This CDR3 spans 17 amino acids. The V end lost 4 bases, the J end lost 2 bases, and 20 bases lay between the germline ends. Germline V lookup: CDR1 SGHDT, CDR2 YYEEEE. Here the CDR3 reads CASSPYGRGILTDTQYF. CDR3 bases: TGTGCCAGCAGCCCCTACGGCCGCGGTATTCTCACAGATACGCAGTATTTT.

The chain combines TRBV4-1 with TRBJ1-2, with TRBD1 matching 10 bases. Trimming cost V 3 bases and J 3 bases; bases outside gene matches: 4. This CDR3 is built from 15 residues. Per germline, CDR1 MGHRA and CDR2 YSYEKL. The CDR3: CASSQRTGGDYGYTF. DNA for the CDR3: TGCGCCAGCAGCCAGAGGACAGGGGGGGACTATGGCTACACCTTC.

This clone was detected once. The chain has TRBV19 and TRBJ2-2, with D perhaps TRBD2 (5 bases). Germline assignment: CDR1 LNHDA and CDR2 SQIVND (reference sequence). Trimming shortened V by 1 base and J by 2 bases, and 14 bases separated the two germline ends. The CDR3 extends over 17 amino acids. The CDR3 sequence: CASSIGGGSANTGELFF. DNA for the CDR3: TGTGCCAGTAGTATAGGTGGAGGAAGCGCCAACACCGGGGAGCTGTTTTTT.

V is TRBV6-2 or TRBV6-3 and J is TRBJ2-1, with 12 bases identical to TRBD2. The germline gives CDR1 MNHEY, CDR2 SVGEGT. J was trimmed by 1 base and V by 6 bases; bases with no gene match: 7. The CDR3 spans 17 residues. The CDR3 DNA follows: TGTGCCAGCAGCCCCCTAGCGGGAGGGCCGTCCTACAATGAGCAGTTCTTC. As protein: CASSPLAGGPSYNEQFF.

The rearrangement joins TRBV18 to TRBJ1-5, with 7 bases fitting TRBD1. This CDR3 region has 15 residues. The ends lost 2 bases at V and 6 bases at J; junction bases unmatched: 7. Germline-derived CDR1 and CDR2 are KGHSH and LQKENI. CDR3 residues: CASSPDDRASQPQHF. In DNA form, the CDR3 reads TGTGCCAGCTCACCAGACGACAGGGCCAGTCAGCCCCAGCATTTT.

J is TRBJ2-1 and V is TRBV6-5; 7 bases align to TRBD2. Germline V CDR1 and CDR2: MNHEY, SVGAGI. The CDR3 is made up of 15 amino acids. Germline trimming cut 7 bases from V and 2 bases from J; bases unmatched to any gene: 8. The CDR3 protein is CASNRGSPPYNEQFF. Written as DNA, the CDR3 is TGTGCCAGCAACCGCGGGAGCCCCCCCTACAATGAGCAGTTCTTC.

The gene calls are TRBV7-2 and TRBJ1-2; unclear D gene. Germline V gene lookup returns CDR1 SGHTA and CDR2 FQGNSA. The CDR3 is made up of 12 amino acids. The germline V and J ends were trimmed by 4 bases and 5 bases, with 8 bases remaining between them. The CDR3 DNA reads TGTGCCAGCAGCTCCACCAGATATGGCTACACCTTC. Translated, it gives CASSSTRYGYTF.

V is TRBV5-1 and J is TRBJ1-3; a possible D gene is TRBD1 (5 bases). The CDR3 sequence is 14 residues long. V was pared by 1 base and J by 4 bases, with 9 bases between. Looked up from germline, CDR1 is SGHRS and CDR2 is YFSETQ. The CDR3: CASSLSGSGNTIYF. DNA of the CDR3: TGCGCCAGCAGCTTGTCAGGGTCCGGAAACACCATATATTTT.

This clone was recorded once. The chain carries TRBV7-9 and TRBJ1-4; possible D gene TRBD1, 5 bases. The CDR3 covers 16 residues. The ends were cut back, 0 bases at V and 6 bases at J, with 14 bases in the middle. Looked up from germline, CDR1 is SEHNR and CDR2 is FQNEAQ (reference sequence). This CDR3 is CASSLAFGQQDEKLFF. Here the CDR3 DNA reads TGTGCCAGCAGCTTAGCCTTTGGGCAACAGGATGAAAAACTGTTTTTT.

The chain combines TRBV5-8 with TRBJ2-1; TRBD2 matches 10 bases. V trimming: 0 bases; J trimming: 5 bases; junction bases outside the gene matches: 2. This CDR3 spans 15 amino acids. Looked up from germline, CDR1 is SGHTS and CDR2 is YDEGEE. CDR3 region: CASSLGTSGHNEQFF. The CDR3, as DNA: TGTGCCAGCAGCTTGGGGACTAGCGGACACAATGAGCAGTTCTTC.

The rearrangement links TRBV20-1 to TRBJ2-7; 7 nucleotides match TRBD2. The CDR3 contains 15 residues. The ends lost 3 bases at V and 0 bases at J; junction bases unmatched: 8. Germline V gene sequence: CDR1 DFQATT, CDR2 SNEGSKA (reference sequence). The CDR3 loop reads CSASRRPGGSYEQYF. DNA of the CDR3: TGCAGTGCTAGTCGGCGGCCGGGAGGCTCCTACGAGCAGTACTTC.

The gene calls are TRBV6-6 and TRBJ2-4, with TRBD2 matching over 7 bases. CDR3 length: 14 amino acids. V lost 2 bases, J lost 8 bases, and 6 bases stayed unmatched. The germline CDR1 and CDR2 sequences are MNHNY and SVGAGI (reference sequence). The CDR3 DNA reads TGTGCCAGCAGTTACGATAGCGGGCGATACATTCAGTACTTC. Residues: CASSYDSGRYIQYF.

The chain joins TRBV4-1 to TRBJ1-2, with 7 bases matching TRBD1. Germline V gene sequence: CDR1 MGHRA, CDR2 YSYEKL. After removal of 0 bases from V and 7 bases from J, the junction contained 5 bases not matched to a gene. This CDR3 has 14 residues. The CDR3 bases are TGCGCCAGCAGCCAAGATTCAACAGGGGCTGGCTACACCTTC. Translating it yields CASSQDSTGAGYTF.

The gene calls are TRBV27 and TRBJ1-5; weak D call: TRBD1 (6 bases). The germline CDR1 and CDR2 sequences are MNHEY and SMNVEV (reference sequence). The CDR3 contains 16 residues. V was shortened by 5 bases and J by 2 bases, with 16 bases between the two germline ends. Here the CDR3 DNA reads TGTGCCAGCAGTCTCACATCAGGGGTAGGCAATCAGCCCCAGCATTTT. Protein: CASSLTSGVGNQPQHF.

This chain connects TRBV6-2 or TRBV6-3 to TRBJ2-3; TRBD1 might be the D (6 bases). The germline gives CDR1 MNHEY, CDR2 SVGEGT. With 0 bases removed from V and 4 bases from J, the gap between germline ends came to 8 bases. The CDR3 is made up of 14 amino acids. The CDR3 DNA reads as TGTGCCAGCAGTTACTCGTGGACAGCAGATACGCAGTATTTT. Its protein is CASSYSWTADTQYF.

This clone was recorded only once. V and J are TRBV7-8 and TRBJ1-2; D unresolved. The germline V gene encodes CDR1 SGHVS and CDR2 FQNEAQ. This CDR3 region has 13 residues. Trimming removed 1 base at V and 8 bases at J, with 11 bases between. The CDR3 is CASSLGPAGGYTF. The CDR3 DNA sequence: TGTGCCAGCAGCTTAGGTCCGGCGGGAGGCTACACCTTC.